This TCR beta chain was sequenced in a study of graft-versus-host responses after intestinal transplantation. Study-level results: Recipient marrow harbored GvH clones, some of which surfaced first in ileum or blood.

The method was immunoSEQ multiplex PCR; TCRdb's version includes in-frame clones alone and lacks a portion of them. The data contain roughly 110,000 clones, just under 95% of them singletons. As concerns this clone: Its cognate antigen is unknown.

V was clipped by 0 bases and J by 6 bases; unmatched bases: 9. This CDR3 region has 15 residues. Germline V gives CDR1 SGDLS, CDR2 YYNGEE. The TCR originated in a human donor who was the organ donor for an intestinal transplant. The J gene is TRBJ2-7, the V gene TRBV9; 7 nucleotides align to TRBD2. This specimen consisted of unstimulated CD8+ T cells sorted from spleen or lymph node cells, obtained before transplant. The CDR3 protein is CASSVGSSGFGEQYF. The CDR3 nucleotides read TGTGCCAGCAGCGTAGGAAGTAGCGGGTTCGGCGAGCAGTACTTC. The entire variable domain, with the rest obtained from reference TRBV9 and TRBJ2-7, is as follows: DSGVTQTPKHLITATGQRVTLRCSPRSGDLSVYWYQQSLDQGLQFLIQYYNGEERAKGNILERFSAQQFPDLHSELNLSSLELGDSALYFCASSVGSSGFGEQYFGPGTRLTVT.